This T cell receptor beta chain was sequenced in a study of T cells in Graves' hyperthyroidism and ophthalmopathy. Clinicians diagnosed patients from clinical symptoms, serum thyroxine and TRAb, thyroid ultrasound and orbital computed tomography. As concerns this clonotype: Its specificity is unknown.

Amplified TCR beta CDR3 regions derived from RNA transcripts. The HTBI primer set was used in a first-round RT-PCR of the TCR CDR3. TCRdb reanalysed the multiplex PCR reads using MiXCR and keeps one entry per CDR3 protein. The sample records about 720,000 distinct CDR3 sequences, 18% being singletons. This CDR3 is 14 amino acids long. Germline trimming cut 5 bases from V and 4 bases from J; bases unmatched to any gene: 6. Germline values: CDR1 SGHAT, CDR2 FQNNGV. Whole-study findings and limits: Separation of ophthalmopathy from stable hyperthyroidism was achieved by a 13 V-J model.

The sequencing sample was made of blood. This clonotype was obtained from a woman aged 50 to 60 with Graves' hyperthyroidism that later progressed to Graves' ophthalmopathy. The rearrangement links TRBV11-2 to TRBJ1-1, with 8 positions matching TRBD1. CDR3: CASSRTGTSTEAFF. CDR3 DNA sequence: TGTGCCAGCAGCCGGACAGGGACTAGCACTGAAGCTTTCTTT.